This TCR beta chain was documented in a study of blood T cell repertoires in COVID-19. As for the study in general: COVID-19 samples collected from the United States, Italy and Spain covered acute and convalescent phases. PBMCs, B-cell-depleted T cells, or T cells were the source of the cDNA or gDNA that made up the material.

This CDR3 spans 14 amino acids. V lost 3 bases, J lost 2 bases, and 11 bases lay in between. Germline CDR1 SGHTA, CDR2 FQGNSA. The method was immunoSEQ multiplex PCR; TCRdb's version includes in-frame clones alone and lacks a portion of them. The sample carries 95,000 to 100,000 clones, 91% recorded once. The V and J genes are TRBV7-2 and TRBJ2-7; no clear D. The sample was peripheral blood. This clonotype originated in a man aged 50-59 years with acute or convalescent COVID-19. CDR3 region: CASSFPSSAYEQYF. In DNA, the CDR3 is TGTGCCAGCAGCTTTCCCTCTTCTGCCTACGAGCAGTACTTC.